This T cell receptor (beta chain) stems from a study of early T cells in non-severe SARS-CoV-2 infection. Using its own MiXCR run on the 5' RACE reads, TCRdb lists one record per CDR3 protein. The repertoire consists of more than 90,000 distinct CDR3 sequences, with around 14% occurring once and the leading ten covering approximately 2.3%. The V gene lost 0 bases and the J gene lost 7 bases, with 11 bases spanning the gap. The V gene's germline CDR1 is SGHDT and CDR2 YYEEEE. The CDR3 is made up of 15 amino acids. This receptor was taken from an adult who was a healthcare worker with PCR-confirmed SARS-CoV-2 infection or an uninfected control (not recorded which). V usage is TRBV5-6 and J usage is TRBJ1-6; unclear D gene. Sequenced sample: whole blood. CDR3 region: CASSLEDGGNSPLHF. The CDR3 nucleotides are TGTGCCAGCAGCTTGGAGGACGGCGGGAATTCACCCCTCCACTTT.